Listed below are T cell receptor beta chains from one sample, sequenced in a study of CD8+ T cells in alopecia areata. Sequencing used immunoSEQ multiplex PCR; TCRdb keeps in-frame clones, though not all of them. The data hold about 70,000 clones, with roughly half observed a single time. The source was CD8+ T cells sorted from blood, collected at week 0. These receptors all come from a human donor with alopecia areata. The CDR3 runs from the conserved cysteine through the conserved F or W. The D gene is left open where the match is weak. Clone size is shown for a subset of rows, as once, few, many or a class of expanded clone.

length: 14; D: .; size: few; V: TRBV29-1; J: TRBJ2-5; CDR3: CSVEDSRRGETQYF; DNA: TGCAGCGTTGAAGATTCACGGAGGGGGGAGACCCAGTACTTC
length: 14; D: TRBD1; size: few; V: TRBV4-2; J: TRBJ2-1; CDR3: CASSQNRGMNEQFF; DNA: TGTGCCAGCAGCCAGAACAGGGGAATGAATGAGCAGTTCTTC
length: 13; D: .; size: .; V: TRBV6-6; J: TRBJ1-5; CDR3: CASNLWGNQPQHF; DNA: TGTGCCAGCAATTTATGGGGCAATCAGCCCCAGCATTTT
length: 18; D: .; size: .; V: TRBV30; J: TRBJ2-7; CDR3: CAWSVLYRDEGRSYEQYF; DNA: TGTGCCTGGAGTGTACTGTACAGGGATGAGGGCCGCTCCTACGAGCAGTACTTC
length: 15; D: .; size: few; V: TRBV5-6; J: TRBJ2-4; CDR3: CASSPGHLAKNIQYF; DNA: TGTGCCAGCAGCCCAGGGCATTTGGCCAAAAACATTCAGTACTTC
length: 17; D: .; size: few; V: TRBV21-1; J: TRBJ2-4; CDR3: CASSKAGEGIAKNIQYF; DNA: TGTGCCAGCAGCAAAGCTGGGGAGGGAATAGCCAAAAACATTCAGTACTTC
length: 14; D: TRBD1; size: medium-sized; V: TRBV10-2; J: TRBJ2-2; CDR3: CASWTGASTGELFF; DNA: TGCGCCAGCTGGACAGGGGCCAGCACCGGGGAGCTGTTTTTT
length: 12; D: .; size: many; V: TRBV28; J: TRBJ2-5; CDR3: CASGPSGEDQYF; DNA: TGTGCCAGCGGGCCATCTGGGGAGGACCAGTACTTC
length: 13; D: .; size: few; V: TRBV7-7; J: TRBJ2-5; CDR3: CASSLTRAETQYF; DNA: TGTGCTAGCAGCTTAACTAGGGCAGAGACCCAGTACTTC
length: 14; D: TRBD2; size: few; V: TRBV7-9; J: TRBJ2-5; CDR3: CASSLGSGREGEYF; DNA: TGTGCCAGCAGCTTAGGGTCCGGACGGGAGGGCGAGTACTTC
length: 15; D: .; size: .; V: TRBV4-1; J: TRBJ2-2; CDR3: CASSHERVNTGELFF; DNA: TGCGCCAGCAGCCACGAGCGGGTTAACACCGGGGAGCTGTTTTTT
length: 15; D: TRBD2; size: few; V: TRBV29-1; J: TRBJ2-5; CDR3: CSVVAGVGYQETQYF; DNA: TGCAGCGTTGTGGCGGGGGTCGGGTACCAAGAGACCCAGTACTTC
length: 15; D: .; size: .; V: TRBV4-1; J: TRBJ2-7; CDR3: CASSQVEGDAYEQYF; DNA: TGCGCCAGCAGCCAAGTTGAAGGGGATGCCTACGAGCAGTACTTC
length: 14; D: .; size: .; V: TRBV12-5; J: TRBJ2-1; CDR3: CASALPGHYNEQFF; DNA: TGTGCTAGTGCCCTCCCGGGACACTACAATGAGCAGTTCTTC